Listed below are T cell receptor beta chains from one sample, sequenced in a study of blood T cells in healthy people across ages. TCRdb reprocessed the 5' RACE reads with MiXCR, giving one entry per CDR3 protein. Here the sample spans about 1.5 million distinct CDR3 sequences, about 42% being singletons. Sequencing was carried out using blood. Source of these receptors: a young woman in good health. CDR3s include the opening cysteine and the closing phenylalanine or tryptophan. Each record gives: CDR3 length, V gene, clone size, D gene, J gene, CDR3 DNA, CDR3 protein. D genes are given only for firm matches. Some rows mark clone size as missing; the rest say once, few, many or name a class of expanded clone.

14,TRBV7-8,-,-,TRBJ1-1,TGTGCCAGCAGCTACGGGGAACCCAACACTGAAGCTTTCTTT,CASSYGEPNTEAFF
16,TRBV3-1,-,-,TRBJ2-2,TGTGCCAGCAGCCAAGGGGCCCGGTCGAACACCGGGGAGCTGTTTTTT,CASSQGARSNTGELFF
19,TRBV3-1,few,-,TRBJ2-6,TGTGCCAGCAGCAGCCTTTTTGGACAGCGCTTCTCTGGGGCCAACGTCCTGACTTTC,CASSSLFGQRFSGANVLTF
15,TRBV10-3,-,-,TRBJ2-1,TGTGCCATCAGTGAGTCGGGTTCGGGGGCGAATGAGCAGTTCTTC,CAISESGSGANEQFF
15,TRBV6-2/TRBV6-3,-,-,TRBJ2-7,TGTGCCAGCAGTATTCCCCTCCCCTTGTCCTACGAGCAGTACTTC,CASSIPLPLSYEQYF
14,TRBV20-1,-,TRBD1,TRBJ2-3,TGCAGTGCCAAGCCGGGACAGGGGACAGATACGCAGTATTTT,CSAKPGQGTDTQYF
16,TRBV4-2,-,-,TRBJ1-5,TGTGCCAGCAGCCAAGACGGTACACCCCTCTTTCAGCCCCAGCATTTT,CASSQDGTPLFQPQHF
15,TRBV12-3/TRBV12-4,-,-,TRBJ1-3,TGTGCCAGCACTAAGACGGCGAGCTCTGGAAACACCATATATTTT,CASTKTASSGNTIYF
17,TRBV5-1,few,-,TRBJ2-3,TGCGCCAGCAGCTTGGGAGTCACACTTTCTAGTACAGATACGCAGTATTTT,CASSLGVTLSSTDTQYF
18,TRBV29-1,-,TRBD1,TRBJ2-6,TGCAGCGTTGTCCTAGAAGGGGGCGACTCCTCTGGGGCCAACGTCCTGACTTTC,CSVVLEGGDSSGANVLTF
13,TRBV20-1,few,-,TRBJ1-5,TGCAGTGCTAGAGATCTGGCAGGACAGCCCCAGCATTTT,CSARDLAGQPQHF
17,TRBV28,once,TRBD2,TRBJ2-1,TGTGCCAGCAGTTTAATCCCGACTAGCGGGAGCTACAATGAGCAGTTCTTC,CASSLIPTSGSYNEQFF
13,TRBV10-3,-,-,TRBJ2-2,TGTGCCATCAATCGGGATCTCTCCGGGGAGCTGTTTTTT,CAINRDLSGELFF
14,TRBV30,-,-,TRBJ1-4,TGTGCCCGGAGTGGAGGGGGATCGGATGAAAAACTGTTTTTT,CARSGGGSDEKLFF
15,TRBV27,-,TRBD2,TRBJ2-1,TGTGCCAGCAGTCACCTAGCGGGAGCGCAGAATGAGCAGTTCTTC,CASSHLAGAQNEQFF
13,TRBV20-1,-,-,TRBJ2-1,TGCACCGTGAATAGGGGGGCCTACAATGAGCAGTTCTTC,CTVNRGAYNEQFF
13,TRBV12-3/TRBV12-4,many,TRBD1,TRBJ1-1,TGTGCCAGCAGGACAGGGGGTTACACTGAAGCTTTCTTT,CASRTGGYTEAFF
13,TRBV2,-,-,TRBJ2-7,TGTGCCAGCAGTGCCTCATTTCGTAACGAGCAGTACTTC,CASSASFRNEQYF
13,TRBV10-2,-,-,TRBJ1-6,TGCGCCACCAAACCGCCCAATTGGAGCTCCCTCCACTTT,CATKPPNWSSLHF
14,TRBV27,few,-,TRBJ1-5,TGTGCCAGCAGTTTGCGTCACCAGTATCACCCCCAGCATTTT,CASSLRHQYHPQHF
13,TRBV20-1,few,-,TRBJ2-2,TGCAGTGCTATAGCCGGGAACACCGGGGAGCTGTTTTTT,CSAIAGNTGELFF